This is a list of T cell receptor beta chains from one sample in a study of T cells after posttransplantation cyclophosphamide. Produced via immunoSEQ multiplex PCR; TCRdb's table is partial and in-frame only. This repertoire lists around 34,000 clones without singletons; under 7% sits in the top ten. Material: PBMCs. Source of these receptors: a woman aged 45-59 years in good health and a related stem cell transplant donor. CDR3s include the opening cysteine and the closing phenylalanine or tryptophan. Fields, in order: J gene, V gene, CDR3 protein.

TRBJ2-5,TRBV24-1,CATSEGLHYQETQYF
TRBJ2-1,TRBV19,CASSRTWTSGRTDEQFF
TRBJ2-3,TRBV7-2,CASSFAGGRVSTDTQYF
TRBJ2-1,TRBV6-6,CASRSGLAGGWNEQFF
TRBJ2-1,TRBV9,CASSVAGQGAYNEQFF
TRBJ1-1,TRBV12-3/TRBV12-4,CASSLVRGPNTEAFF
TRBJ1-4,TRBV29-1,CSAAGHLQREKLFF
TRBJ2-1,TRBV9,CASSSPVPGRRRGYNEQFF
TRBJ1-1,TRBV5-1,CASSLAGGRTEAFF
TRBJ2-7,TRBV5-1,CASRISSGSSYEQYF
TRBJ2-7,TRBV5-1,CASSAGEGLEQYF
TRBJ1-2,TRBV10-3,CAISGILHRDWGYTF
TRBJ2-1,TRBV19,CASSLEGLVSLPFF
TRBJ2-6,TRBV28,CASSLIPWQVSGANVLTF
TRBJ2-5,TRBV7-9,CASSLAYETQYF
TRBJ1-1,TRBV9,CASSVRQGDTEAFF
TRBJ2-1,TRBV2,CASSASGTLTREQFF
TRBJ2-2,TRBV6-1,CASSALAGGGELFF
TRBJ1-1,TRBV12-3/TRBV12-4,CASSLGTALDFF
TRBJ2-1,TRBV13,CASSARDRGRGSSYNEQFF
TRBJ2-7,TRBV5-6,CASTSTGVRPLEQYF
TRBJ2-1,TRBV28,CASSPPGTVGNEQFF
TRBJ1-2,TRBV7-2,CASSSRGAPGGYTF
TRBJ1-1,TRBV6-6,CASTTDGGGTHTEAFF
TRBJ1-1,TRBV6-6,CASSYNLPGAFF
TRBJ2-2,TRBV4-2,CASSQGATTNTGELFF
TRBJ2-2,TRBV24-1,CATSGGRASNTGELFF
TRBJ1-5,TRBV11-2,CASSSSGGSNQPQHF
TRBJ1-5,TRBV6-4,CASSDSSTSPKQGYSNQPQHF
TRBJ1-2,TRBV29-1,CSVLPPRDGYTF
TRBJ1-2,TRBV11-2,CASSLDSGVDYGYTF
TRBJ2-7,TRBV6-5,CASSYSQPGQGYEQYF
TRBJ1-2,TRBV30,CAWSVGGGNGYTF
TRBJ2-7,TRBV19,CASSIVGRGPYEQYF
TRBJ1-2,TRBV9,CASSVVTNYGYTF
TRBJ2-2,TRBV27,CASRQGATGELFF
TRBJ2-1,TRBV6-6,CASTPLSYNEQFF
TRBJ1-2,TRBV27,CASSLSVEGAYYGYTF
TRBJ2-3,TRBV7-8,CASSFGTSGSSDTQYF
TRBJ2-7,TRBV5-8,CASRRVTGGIWEQYF
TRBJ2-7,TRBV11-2,CASSRDRALEQYF
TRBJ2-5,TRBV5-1,CASSWRATGGEETQYF
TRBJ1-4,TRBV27,CASSLFTSQGINEKLFF
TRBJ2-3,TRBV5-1,CASYRDGLTDTQYF
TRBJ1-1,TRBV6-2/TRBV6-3,CASTPRGYTEAFF
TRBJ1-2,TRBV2,CASSTGQGGYGYTF